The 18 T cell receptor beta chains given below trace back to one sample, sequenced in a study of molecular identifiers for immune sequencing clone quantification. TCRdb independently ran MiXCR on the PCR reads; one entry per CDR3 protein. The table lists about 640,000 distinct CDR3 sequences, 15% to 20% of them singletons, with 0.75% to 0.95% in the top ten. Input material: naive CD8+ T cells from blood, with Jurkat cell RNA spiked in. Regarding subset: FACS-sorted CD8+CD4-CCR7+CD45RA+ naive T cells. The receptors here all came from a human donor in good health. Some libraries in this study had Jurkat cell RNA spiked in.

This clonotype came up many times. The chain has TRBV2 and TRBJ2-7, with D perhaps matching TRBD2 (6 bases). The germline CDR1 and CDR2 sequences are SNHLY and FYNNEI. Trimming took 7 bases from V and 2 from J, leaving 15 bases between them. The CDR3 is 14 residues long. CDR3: CASNVGGTAYEQYF. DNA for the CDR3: TGTGCCAGCAACGTCGGGGGTACGGCCTACGAGCAGTACTTC.

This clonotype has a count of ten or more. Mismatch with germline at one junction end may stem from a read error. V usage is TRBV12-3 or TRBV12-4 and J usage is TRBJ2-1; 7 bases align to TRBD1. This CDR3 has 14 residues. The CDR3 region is CASSLGGVYNEQFF. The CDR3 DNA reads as TGTGCCAGCAGCTTAGGGGGCGTTTACAATGAGCAGTTCTTC.

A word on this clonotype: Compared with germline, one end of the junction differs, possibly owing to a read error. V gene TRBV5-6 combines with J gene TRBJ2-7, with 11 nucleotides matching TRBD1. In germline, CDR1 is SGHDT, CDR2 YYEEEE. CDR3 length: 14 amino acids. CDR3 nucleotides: TGTGCCAACAGCTTGGGGACAGGGGGATACGAGCAGTACTTC. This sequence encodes CANSLGTGGYEQYF.

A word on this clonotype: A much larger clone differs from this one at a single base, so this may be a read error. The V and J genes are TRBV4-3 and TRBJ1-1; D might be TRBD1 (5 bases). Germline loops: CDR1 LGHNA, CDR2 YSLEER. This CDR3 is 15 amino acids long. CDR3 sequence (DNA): TGCGCCAGCAGCCAAGGTCCAGGGCTGAACACTGGAGCTTTCTTT. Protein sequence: CASSQGPGLNTGAFF.

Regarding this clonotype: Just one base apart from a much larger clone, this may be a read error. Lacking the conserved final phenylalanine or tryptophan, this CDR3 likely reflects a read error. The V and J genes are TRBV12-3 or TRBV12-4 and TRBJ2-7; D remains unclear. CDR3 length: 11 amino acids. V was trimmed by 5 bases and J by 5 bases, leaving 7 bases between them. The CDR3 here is CASSPSHEQYS. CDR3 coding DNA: TGTGCCAGCAGTCCCTCGCACGAGCAGTACTCC.

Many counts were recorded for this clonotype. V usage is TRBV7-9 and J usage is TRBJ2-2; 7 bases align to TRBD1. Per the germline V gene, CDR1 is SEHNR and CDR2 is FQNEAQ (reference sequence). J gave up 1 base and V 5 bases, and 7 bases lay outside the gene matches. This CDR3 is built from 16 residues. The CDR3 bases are TGTGCCAGCAGCCTGATTACAGGGGAGAACACCGGGGAGCTGTTTTTT. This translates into CASSLITGENTGELFF.

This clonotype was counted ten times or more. CDR3: CASLEGGIGEQYF. The CDR3, as DNA: TGTGCCAGTTTGGAAGGGGGCATAGGCGAGCAGTACTTC. The chain links TRBV7-9 to TRBJ2-7, with 7 bases lining up with TRBD1. The CDR3 loop spans 13 amino acids. The germline CDR1 and CDR2 sequences are SEHNR and FQNEAQ (reference sequence). V gave up 9 bases and J gave up 6 bases; unmatched junction bases: 11.

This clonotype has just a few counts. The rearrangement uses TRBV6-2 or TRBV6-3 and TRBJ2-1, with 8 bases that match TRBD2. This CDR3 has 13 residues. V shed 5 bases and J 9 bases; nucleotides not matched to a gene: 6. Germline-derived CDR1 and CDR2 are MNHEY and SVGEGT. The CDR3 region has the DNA TGTGCCAGCAGTCGCGGGGGGAGAAGTGAGCAGTTCTTC. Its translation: CASSRGGRSEQFF.

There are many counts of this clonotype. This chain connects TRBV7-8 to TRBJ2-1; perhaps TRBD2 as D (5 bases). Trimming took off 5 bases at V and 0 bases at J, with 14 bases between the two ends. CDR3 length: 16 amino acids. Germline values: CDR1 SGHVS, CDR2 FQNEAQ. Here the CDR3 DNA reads TGTGCCAGCAGCGGAGGAGCGCGGACCTCCTACAATGAGCAGTTCTTC. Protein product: CASSGGARTSYNEQFF.

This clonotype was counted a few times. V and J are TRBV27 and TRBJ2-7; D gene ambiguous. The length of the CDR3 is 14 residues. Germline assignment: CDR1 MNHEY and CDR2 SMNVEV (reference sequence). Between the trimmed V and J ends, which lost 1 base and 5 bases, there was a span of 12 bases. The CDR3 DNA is TGTGCCAGCAGTTTATTGTCCCCGCCGGACGAGCAGTACTTC. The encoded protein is CASSLLSPPDEQYF.

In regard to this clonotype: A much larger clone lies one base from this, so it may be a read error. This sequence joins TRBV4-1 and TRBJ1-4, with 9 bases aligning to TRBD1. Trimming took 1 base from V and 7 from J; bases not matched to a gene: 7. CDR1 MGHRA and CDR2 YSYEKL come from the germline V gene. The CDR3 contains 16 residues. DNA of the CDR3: TGCGCCAGCAGCCAAGTCTGGACAGGGGTGATTGAAAAACTGTTTTTT. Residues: CASSQVWTGVIEKLFF.

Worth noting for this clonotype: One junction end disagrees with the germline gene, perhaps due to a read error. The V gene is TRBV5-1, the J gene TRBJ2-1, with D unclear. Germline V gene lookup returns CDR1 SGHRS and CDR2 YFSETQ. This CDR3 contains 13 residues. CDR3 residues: CASSLETLGEQFF. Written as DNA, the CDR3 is TGCGCCAGCAGTTTGGAAACCCTTGGTGAGCAGTTCTTC.

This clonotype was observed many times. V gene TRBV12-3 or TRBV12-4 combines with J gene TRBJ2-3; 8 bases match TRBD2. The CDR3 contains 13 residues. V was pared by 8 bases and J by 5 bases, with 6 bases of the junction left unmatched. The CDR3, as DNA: TGTGCCAGCGGGGCGGGAGGATTAGATACGCAGTATTTT. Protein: CASGAGGLDTQYF.

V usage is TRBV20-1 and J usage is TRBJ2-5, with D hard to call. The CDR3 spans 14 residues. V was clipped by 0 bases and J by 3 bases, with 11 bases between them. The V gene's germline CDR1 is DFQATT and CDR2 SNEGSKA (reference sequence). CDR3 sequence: CSARDWAGEETQYF. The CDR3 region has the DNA TGCAGTGCTAGAGATTGGGCCGGAGAAGAGACCCAGTACTTC.

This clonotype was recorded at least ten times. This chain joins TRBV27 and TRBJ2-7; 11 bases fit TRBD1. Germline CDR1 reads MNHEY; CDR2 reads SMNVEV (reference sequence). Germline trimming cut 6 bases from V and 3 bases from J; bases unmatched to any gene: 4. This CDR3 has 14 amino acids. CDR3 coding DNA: TGTGCCAGCAGCCGGACAGGGGGCTTCTACGAGCAGTACTTC. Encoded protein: CASSRTGGFYEQYF.

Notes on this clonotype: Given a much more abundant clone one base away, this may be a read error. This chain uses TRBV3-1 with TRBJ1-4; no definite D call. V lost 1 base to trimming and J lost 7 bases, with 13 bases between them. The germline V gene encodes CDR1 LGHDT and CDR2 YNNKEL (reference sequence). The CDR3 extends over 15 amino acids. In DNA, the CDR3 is TGTGCCAGCAGCCAAGTTTTGGTTTACAGTGAAAAACTGTTTTTT. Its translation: CASSQVLVYSEKLFF. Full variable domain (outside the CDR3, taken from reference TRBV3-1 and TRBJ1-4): DTAVSQTPKYLVTQMGNDKSIKCEQNLGHDTMYWYKQDSKKFLKIMFSYNNKELIINETVPNRFSPKSPDKAHLNLHINSLELGDSAVYFCASSQVLVYSEKLFFGSGTQLSVL.

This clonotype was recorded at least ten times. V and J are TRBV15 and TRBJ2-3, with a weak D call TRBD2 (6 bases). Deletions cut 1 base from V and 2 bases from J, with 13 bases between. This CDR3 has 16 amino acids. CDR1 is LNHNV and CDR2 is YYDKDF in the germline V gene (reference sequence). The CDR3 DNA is TGTGCCACCAGCAGAGTTCGTAGCGGATCCACAGATACGCAGTATTTT. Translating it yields CATSRVRSGSTDTQYF.

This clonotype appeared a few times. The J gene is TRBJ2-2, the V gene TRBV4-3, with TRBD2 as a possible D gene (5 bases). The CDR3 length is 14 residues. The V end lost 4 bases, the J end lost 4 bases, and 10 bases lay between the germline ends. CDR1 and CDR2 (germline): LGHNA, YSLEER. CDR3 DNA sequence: TGCGCCAGCAGCCCCGGACGGGGCACCGGGGAGCTGTTTTTT. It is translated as CASSPGRGTGELFF.